The 21 T cell receptor beta chains below were found in one sample sequenced in a study of siplizumab effects on memory and regulatory T cells. Generated by immunoSEQ multiplex PCR, the TCRdb table keeps only in-frame clones and is missing some. The repertoire holds 85,000 to 90,000 clones, with approximately 90% as singletons. Sequenced: CD4+ T cells sorted from blood. These receptors originate from a human donor in good health.

The rearrangement joins TRBV6-5 to TRBJ2-7; D might be TRBD2 (6 bases). The CDR3 is 12 amino acids. Germline V CDR1 and CDR2: MNHEY, SVGAGI. Trimming left V 6 bases short and J 6 bases short, with 12 bases between. The CDR3 DNA sequence: TGTGCCAGCAGACCCCGGGAGTCCGAGCAGTACTTC. As protein: CASRPRESEQYF.

The V call is TRBV10-1, the J call TRBJ2-3; 10 bases map to TRBD2. The CDR3 has 16 residues. The V and J ends lost 6 bases and 0 bases, in that order; junction bases with no gene match: 6. From germline, CDR1 is WNHNN and CDR2 SYGVQD (reference sequence). The CDR3 loop is CASSAGLAASTDTQYF. DNA of the CDR3: TGCGCCAGCAGCGCTGGACTAGCGGCTAGCACAGATACGCAGTATTTT.

The chain carries TRBV29-1 and TRBJ2-2; 10 nucleotides match TRBD2. The CDR3 consists of 14 residues. CDR1 SQVTM and CDR2 ANQGSEA come from the germline V gene. The J segment lost 4 bases and the V segment lost 4 bases, leaving 3 bases of the junction unmatched. CDR3 nucleotide sequence: TGCAGCGTTGGACTAGCGGGCCCCACCGGGGAGCTGTTTTTT. This translates into CSVGLAGPTGELFF.

V usage is TRBV4-1 and J usage is TRBJ2-1; a possible D gene is TRBD1 (6 bases). This CDR3 contains 16 residues. The germline V and J ends were trimmed by 0 bases and 5 bases, with 14 bases remaining between them. CDR1 and CDR2 from the germline V gene are MGHRA and YSYEKL. The CDR3 loop reads CASSQESRGNHNEQFF. The CDR3 coding sequence is TGCGCCAGCAGCCAAGAGAGTAGGGGGAACCACAATGAGCAGTTCTTC.

This chain joins TRBV5-4 and TRBJ2-1; the match to TRBD2 covers 10 bases. CDR3 length: 15 amino acids. The V gene's germline CDR1 is SGHNT and CDR2 YYREEE (reference sequence). V was clipped by 1 base and J by 10 bases; unmatched bases: 8. CDR3 in amino acids: CASSLPLAGTNEQFF. DNA for the CDR3: TGTGCCAGCAGCTTGCCACTAGCGGGAACGAACGAGCAGTTCTTC. Based on the CDR3 plus reference TRBV5-4 and TRBJ2-1, the full variable domain is ETGVTQSPTHLIKTRGQQVTLRCSSQSGHNTVSWYQQALGQGPQFIFQYYREEENGRGNFPPRFSGLQFPNYSSELNVNALELDDSALYLCASSLPLAGTNEQFFGPGTRLTVL.

The rearrangement uses TRBV15 and TRBJ2-3, with 7 nucleotides matching TRBD2. CDR1 and CDR2 (germline): LNHNV, YYDKDF (reference sequence). Trimming took 4 bases from V and 1 from J; bases not matched to a gene: 5. The CDR3 has 15 amino acids. The CDR3 protein is CATSTSGKGTDTQYF. Here the CDR3 DNA reads TGTGCCACCAGCACCAGCGGGAAGGGCACAGATACGCAGTATTTT.

The CDR3 loop is CASSLSAGRVSQDYGYTF. DNA for the CDR3: TGCGCCAGCAGCTTGTCGGCAGGGCGGGTGTCCCAGGACTATGGCTACACCTTC. V is TRBV5-1 and J is TRBJ1-2, with D possibly being TRBD1 (5 bases). CDR1 is SGHRS, CDR2 YFSETQ, per germline. The V end was cut by 1 base, the J end by 3 bases, with 22 bases between. There are 18 residues in the CDR3.

The CDR3 here is CASSLVKSGQSSYNEQFF. The DNA of the CDR3 is TGTGCCAGCAGCTTAGTTAAGAGCGGACAAAGCTCCTACAATGAGCAGTTCTTC. V usage is TRBV7-6 and J usage is TRBJ2-1; D is possibly TRBD1 or TRBD2 (5 bases each). The germline gives CDR1 SGHVS, CDR2 FNYEAQ. This CDR3 comprises 18 residues. The V end was cut by 1 base, the J end by 0 bases, with 16 bases between.

This chain connects TRBV18 to TRBJ2-3; D unclear. This CDR3 has 13 residues. V gave up 4 bases and J gave up 4 bases, with 9 bases separating them. CDR1 is KGHSH, CDR2 LQKENI, per germline. CDR3 region: CASSLGNPDTQYF. The CDR3 nucleotides are TGTGCCAGCTCACTAGGGAACCCAGATACGCAGTATTTT.

This chain links TRBV5-1 with TRBJ2-3; tentatively, D is TRBD1 or TRBD2 (5 bases each). V was shortened by 6 bases and J by 3 bases, with 17 bases between the two germline ends. CDR3 length: 15 amino acids. Germline CDR1 is SGHRS and CDR2 is YFSETQ. This CDR3 is CASTEGTEGTDTQYF. The CDR3 DNA is TGCGCCAGCACTGAGGGGACGGAAGGAACAGATACGCAGTATTTT.

The rearrangement joins TRBV5-4 to TRBJ1-1; tentatively, D is TRBD1 (6 bases). Trimming removed 4 bases from V and 1 base from J, with 14 bases in between. The germline gives CDR1 SGHNT, CDR2 YYREEE (reference sequence). The CDR3 contains 15 residues. The CDR3 is CASSAVLTGNTEAFF. For the CDR3, the DNA is TGTGCCAGCAGCGCGGTACTGACAGGGAACACTGAAGCTTTCTTT.

This chain links TRBV7-6 with TRBJ2-3, with 7 bases lining up with TRBD2. Trimming cost V 5 bases and J 3 bases; bases outside gene matches: 11. This CDR3 is built from 16 residues. Germline loops: CDR1 SGHVS, CDR2 FNYEAQ. The CDR3 spells CASSVLVGGPTDTQYF. As DNA, the CDR3 is TGTGCCAGCAGCGTGTTAGTGGGAGGGCCTACAGATACGCAGTATTTT.

This sequence joins TRBV4-1 and TRBJ1-4; D is ambiguous. Germline V gene sequence: CDR1 MGHRA, CDR2 YSYEKL. V lost 0 bases, J lost 4 bases, and 12 bases lay in between. This CDR3 has 16 residues. The CDR3 sequence: CASSQDAVGVNEKLFF. CDR3 sequence (DNA): TGCGCCAGCAGCCAAGACGCAGTTGGGGTTAATGAAAAACTGTTTTTT.

The chain is built from TRBV4-3 and TRBJ2-6; D gene ambiguous. The CDR3 is 15 residues long. The V gene's germline CDR1 is LGHNA and CDR2 YSLEER. Trimming cost V 2 bases and J 3 bases, with 8 bases left between them. The CDR3 loop reads CASSQQRYGANVLTF. The CDR3, as DNA: TGCGCCAGCAGCCAACAGAGGTATGGGGCCAACGTCCTGACTTTC.

The gene calls are TRBV6-4 and TRBJ2-2, with a possible D match to TRBD1 (5 bases). The V and J ends lost 4 bases and 4 bases respectively, with 13 bases between them. There are 15 residues in the CDR3. Germline CDR1 MRHNA, CDR2 SNTAGT. The DNA of the CDR3 is TGTGCCAGCAGTGTCGGGCAGGGTGGCACCGGGGAGCTGTTTTTT. Translation: CASSVGQGGTGELFF.

The rearrangement links TRBV19 to TRBJ1-3, with D unresolved. The CDR3 loop spans 13 amino acids. With 9 bases removed from V and 1 base from J, the gap between germline ends came to 10 bases. The germline gives CDR1 LNHDA, CDR2 SQIVND (reference sequence). The CDR3: CASALQSGNTIYF. In DNA form, the CDR3 reads TGTGCCAGCGCCTTACAGTCTGGAAACACCATATATTTT.

V is TRBV19 and J is TRBJ2-3; 9 positions match TRBD1. J gave up 4 bases and V 9 bases, and 11 bases lay outside the gene matches. This CDR3 has 15 amino acids. Germline CDR1 LNHDA, CDR2 SQIVND (reference sequence). CDR3 region: CASNTGQGFADTQYF. The CDR3 nucleotides are TGTGCCAGCAATACGGGACAGGGCTTTGCAGATACGCAGTATTTT. Drawing the rest from reference TRBV19 and TRBJ2-3, the complete variable domain is DGGITQSPKYLFRKEGQNVTLSCEQNLNHDAMYWYRQDPGQGLRLIYYSQIVNDFQKGDIAEGYSVSREKKESFPLTVTSAQKNPTAFYLCASNTGQGFADTQYFGPGTRLTVL.

This clone showed up just a few times. The CDR3 sequence is CASSLGGRGSNEKLFF. CDR3 bases: TGTGCCAGCAGCTTGGGAGGCAGGGGGAGTAATGAAAAACTGTTTTTT. The J gene is TRBJ1-4, the V gene TRBV7-9; the match to TRBD1 covers 7 bases. V lost 3 bases and J lost 4; bases outside the gene matches: 8. The CDR3 has 16 amino acids. Germline CDR1 is SEHNR and CDR2 is FQNEAQ (reference sequence).

This chain uses TRBV6-6 with TRBJ2-4; D might be TRBD1 or TRBD2, each matching 5 bases. Germline loops: CDR1 MNHNY, CDR2 SVGAGI (reference sequence). V was pared by 0 bases and J by 8 bases, with 8 bases between. This CDR3 is 13 amino acids long. CDR3 sequence reads: CASSYSRGDIQYF. The CDR3 nucleotides are TGTGCCAGCAGTTACTCGAGAGGGGACATTCAGTACTTC.

This clone was seen a handful of times. This chain links TRBV19 with TRBJ1-2; a weak D match, TRBD1 (6 bases). Germline assignment: CDR1 LNHDA and CDR2 SQIVND (reference sequence). This CDR3 is 12 amino acids long. The V end lost 5 bases, the J end lost 3 bases, and 7 bases lay between the germline ends. This CDR3 reads CASSRQDYGYTF. The CDR3 region has the DNA TGTGCCAGTAGTCGACAGGACTATGGCTACACCTTC.

The chain is built from TRBV11-2 and TRBJ1-3; D is undetermined. The CDR3 length is 11 residues. The germline CDR1 and CDR2 sequences are SGHAT and FQNNGV. V was clipped by 1 base and J by 9 bases, with 4 bases between them. The DNA of the CDR3 is TGTGCCAGCAGCTTAGGGGGCACCATATATTTT. This encodes CASSLGGTIYF.